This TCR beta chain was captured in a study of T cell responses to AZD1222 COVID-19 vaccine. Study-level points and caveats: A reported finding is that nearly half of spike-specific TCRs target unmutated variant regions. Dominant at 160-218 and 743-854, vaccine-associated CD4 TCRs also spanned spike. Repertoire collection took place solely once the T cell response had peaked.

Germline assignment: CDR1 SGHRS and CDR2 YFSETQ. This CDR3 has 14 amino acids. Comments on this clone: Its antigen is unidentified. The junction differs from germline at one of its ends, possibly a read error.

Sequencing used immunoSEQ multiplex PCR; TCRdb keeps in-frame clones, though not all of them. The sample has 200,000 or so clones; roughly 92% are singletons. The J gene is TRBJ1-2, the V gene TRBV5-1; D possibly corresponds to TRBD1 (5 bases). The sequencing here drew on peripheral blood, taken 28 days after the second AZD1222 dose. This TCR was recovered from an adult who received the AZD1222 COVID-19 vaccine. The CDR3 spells CASSLDRGPPRLAF. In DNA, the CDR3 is TGCGCCAGCAGCTTGGACCGGGGCCCTCCGCGATTAGCCTTC.